The T cell receptor (beta chain) described here comes from a study of Graves' ophthalmopathy and Graves' hyperthyroidism. TCR beta CDR3 regions were amplified from RNA transcripts. Amplification began with first-round RT-PCR using HTBI primers, then second-round multiplex PCR was performed. TCRdb passed the multiplex PCR reads through MiXCR, listing each CDR3 protein once. Seen here are about 1.1 million distinct CDR3 sequences, about 40% observed once, and the top ten hold around 10%. This clonotype has ten or more counts. Its specificity is unknown. V gave up 4 bases and J gave up 7 bases; unmatched junction bases: 5. This CDR3 is 15 amino acids long. Germline loops: CDR1 SGHNT, CDR2 YYREEE (reference sequence). Overall study results and limits: Most thyroid-expanded clonotypes exceeding 0.001 frequency were also found in blood.

The receptor comes from an adult man with Graves' hyperthyroidism. This sequence joins TRBV5-4 and TRBJ1-6; 10 bases agree with TRBD1. Sequencing used peripheral blood or thyroid tissue (not recorded which). CDR3 coding DNA: TGTGCCAGCAGCGGACCGGGACAGGGGAATTCACCCCTCCACTTT. Encoded protein: CASSGPGQGNSPLHF.